This T cell receptor beta chain originates from a study of T cell changes during pregnancy in multiple sclerosis. TCRdb keeps only in-frame clones here, not all; method: immunoSEQ multiplex PCR. The sample lists 42,000 or so clones; about 94% were seen once. The CDR3 length is 15 residues. CDR1 is SGHVS, CDR2 FQNEAQ, per germline. V was pared by 5 bases and J by 3 bases, with 9 bases of the junction left unmatched. V and J are TRBV7-8 and TRBJ2-7, with 8 bases lining up with TRBD1. This receptor was taken from a female donor with multiple sclerosis, enrolled in a pregnancy study. Specimen: CD4+ T cells from peripheral blood mononuclear cells, collected after pregnancy. CDR3 loop: CASSHRRQGNYEQYF. DNA of the CDR3: TGTGCCAGCAGCCACCGGCGACAGGGGAACTACGAGCAGTACTTC.